Following are 9 T cell receptor beta chains from one sample sequenced in a study of metastatic and nonmetastatic thyroid tumors. Using MiXCR, TCRdb reanalyzed the PCR reads. The table records fewer than 12,000 clones, roughly 28% of them present only once. Thyroid surgery had not been preceded by any treatment in any patient. Sequencing input: tumor tissue. The receptors here all came from a female donor with papillary thyroid cancer or a benign thyroid nodule (not recorded which). Some clones in this sample may be carry-over from other donors' samples.

The chain carries TRBV7-2 and TRBJ1-1; the D is unclear. Between the trimmed V and J ends, which lost 5 bases and 2 bases, there was a span of 3 bases. The CDR3 contains 11 residues. Germline CDR1 SGHTA, CDR2 FQGNSA. The CDR3 sequence is CASSINTEAFF. CDR3 nucleotides: TGTGCCAGCAGCATAAACACTGAAGCTTTCTTT.

The chain has TRBV5-1 and TRBJ2-5; possibly TRBD2 for D (6 bases). Germline V gene sequence: CDR1 SGHRS, CDR2 YFSETQ. Deletions cut 5 bases from V and 1 base from J, with 18 bases between. CDR3 size: 16 residues. The CDR3 region has the DNA TGCGCCAGCAGAGGTGATCCCTTGGGGGGCCAAGAGACCCAGTACTTC. It specifies CASRGDPLGGQETQYF.

This chain connects TRBV5-1 to TRBJ1-1; D unclear. CDR3 size: 14 residues. Germline values: CDR1 SGHRS, CDR2 YFSETQ. Trimming shortened V by 1 base and J by 1 base, and 8 bases separated the two germline ends. CDR3 amino acids: CASSLWPGNTEAFF. The DNA of the CDR3 is TGCGCCAGCAGCTTGTGGCCGGGGAACACTGAAGCTTTCTTT.

V usage is TRBV9 and J usage is TRBJ2-3, with 10 bases matching TRBD2. Germline CDR1 is SGDLS and CDR2 is YYNGEE. This CDR3 has 16 residues. Losses at the gene ends were 4 bases for V and 0 bases for J; bases not matched to a gene: 5. The CDR3 sequence is CASSSTSGTSTDTQYF. The CDR3, as DNA: TGTGCCAGCAGCTCTACTAGCGGGACAAGCACAGATACGCAGTATTTT.

The table lists this clone with a few counts. The chain recombines TRBV28 with TRBJ1-2; D call uncertain. Germline-derived CDR1 and CDR2 are MDHEN and SYDVKM. The CDR3 is 12 residues long. Trimming removed 3 bases at V and 2 bases at J, with 4 bases between. The CDR3 DNA reads as TGTGCCAGCAGTTTTGAGAACTATGGCTACACCTTC. It translates to CASSFENYGYTF.

The CDR3 bases are TGCGCCAGCAGTCGGGCAAAATCTAGCGAGCAGTACTTC. Amino acids: CASSRAKSSEQYF. The rearrangement joins TRBV5-1 to TRBJ2-7; no reliable D call. The V end lost 5 bases, the J end lost 6 bases, and 15 bases lay between the germline ends. Germline V lookup: CDR1 SGHRS, CDR2 YFSETQ. The CDR3 is 13 residues long.

This clone showed up just a few times. The rearrangement joins TRBV6-5 to TRBJ1-3; maybe TRBD1 (6 bases). CDR3 length: 15 residues. The germline V gene encodes CDR1 MNHEY and CDR2 SVGAGI. V lost 3 bases to trimming and J lost 4 bases, with 13 bases between them. CDR3 in DNA: TGTGCCAGCAGTTATAGAACAGGGACGGGAAACACCATATATTTT. Translation gives CASSYRTGTGNTIYF.

This clone occurred once. V and J are TRBV20-1 and TRBJ2-7, with D possibly being TRBD1 or TRBD2 (5 bases each). Germline assignment: CDR1 DFQATT and CDR2 SNEGSKA (reference sequence). CDR3 length: 13 residues. Trimming shortened V by 6 bases and J by 3 bases, and 15 bases separated the two germline ends. The CDR3 loop reads CSAVRDGSYEQYF. The CDR3 DNA sequence: TGCAGTGCGGTAAGGGACGGTAGCTACGAGCAGTACTTC.

This clone was seen more than once but under ten times. The chain carries TRBV15 and TRBJ2-7; the D gene is possibly TRBD2 (5 bases). Trimming stripped 2 bases from V and 7 bases from J, with 12 bases between. Germline assignment: CDR1 LNHNV and CDR2 YYDKDF (reference sequence). The CDR3 totals 13 residues. The DNA of the CDR3 is TGTGCCACCAGCAGACATGCCGGGGAAGAGCAGTACTTC. Protein: CATSRHAGEEQYF.